The 6 T cell receptor beta chains reported below all come from one sample, sequenced in a study of cytomegalovirus exposure and HLA in healthy donors. 60 Vbeta and 13 Jbeta primers were used in PCR. Sequencing used immunoSEQ multiplex PCR; TCRdb keeps in-frame clones, though not all of them. The sample consists of almost 200,000 clones, around 80% of them appearing once. The specimen was PBMCs. Receptor source: a woman aged 25 to 39 in good health and CMV-seropositive.

The rearrangement uses TRBV7-9 and TRBJ2-5; 13 bases agree with TRBD2. The junction had 2 bases not matched to a gene; V was cut back by 3 bases and J by 4 bases. The germline CDR1 and CDR2 sequences are SEHNR and FQNEAQ (reference sequence). This CDR3 has 15 residues. Here the CDR3 reads CASSFGLAGVETQYF. DNA for the CDR3: TGTGCCAGCAGCTTTGGACTAGCGGGAGTAGAGACCCAGTACTTC.

This clone was picked up one time. Germline is not matched at one junction end, which may reflect a read error. The chain recombines TRBV5-1 with TRBJ2-1, with 7 bases that match TRBD1. The CDR3 extends over 13 amino acids. Germline lookup yields CDR1 SGHRS and CDR2 YFSETQ. The CDR3: CASRLGQYNEQFF. For the CDR3, the DNA is TGCGCCAGCAGGTTGGGACAGTACAATGAGCAGTTCTTC.

The chain uses TRBV10-3 and TRBJ1-2; no clear D gene. V gave up 6 bases and J gave up 6 bases, with 11 bases separating them. Germline CDR1 ENHRY, CDR2 SYGVKD. This CDR3 region has 12 residues. The CDR3, as DNA: TGTGCCATCAGCACGGGAGTGGATGGCTACACCTTC. Translating gives CAISTGVDGYTF.

This sequence joins TRBV18 and TRBJ2-7, with a possible D match to TRBD2 (6 bases). The CDR3 sequence is 13 residues long. The V end lost 5 bases, the J end lost 5 bases, and 13 bases lay between the germline ends. Per germline, CDR1 KGHSH and CDR2 LQKENI. CDR3 sequence: CASSDGRGNEQYF. In nucleotides, the CDR3 is TGTGCCAGCTCAGACGGACGCGGGAACGAGCAGTACTTC.

The rearrangement joins TRBV9 to TRBJ2-5, with D unclear. Trimming took 0 bases from V and 5 from J, leaving 11 bases between them. This CDR3 has 14 residues. Germline V gene lookup returns CDR1 SGDLS and CDR2 YYNGEE. The CDR3 bases are TGTGCCAGCAGCGTAGGTGTTAGTCGGGAGACCCAGTACTTC. Its translation: CASSVGVSRETQYF.

This clone has only one observation. The chain links TRBV29-1 to TRBJ1-5; D gene ambiguous. Germline V gene lookup returns CDR1 SQVTM and CDR2 ANQGSEA. The length of the CDR3 is 13 residues. Trimming pared 3 bases from V and 7 bases from J, leaving 13 bases between. In nucleotides, the CDR3 is TGCAGCGTTGAGGCGGGCCCGGGGCAGCCCCAGCATTTT. Translating it yields CSVEAGPGQPQHF.